What follows are 18 T cell receptor beta chains derived from one specimen sequenced in a study of patients and donors after allogeneic stem cell transplantation. One entry per CDR3 protein, called by TCRdb with MiXCR from the RT-PCR reads. The profile shows 920,000 or so distinct CDR3 sequences, about a sixth of them singletons. The sample taken for sequencing was blood, either unsorted or a sorted T cell fraction (not recorded which). Every receptor here comes from a human donor who was either an allogeneic HSCT recipient or a stem cell or donor lymphocyte infusion donor (not recorded which). It is not recorded whose cells these are; they may come from a transplant donor.

There are a few counts of this clonotype. The V and J genes are TRBV4-1 and TRBJ2-7, with D hard to call. Looked up from germline, CDR1 is MGHRA and CDR2 is YSYEKL. This CDR3 contains 14 residues. Trimming pared 1 base from V and 4 bases from J, leaving 11 bases between. Here the CDR3 reads CASSQARLGYEQYF. The CDR3 coding sequence is TGCGCCAGCAGCCAAGCACGGCTAGGGTACGAGCAGTACTTC.

CDR3 in amino acids: CSARDLSGGLPNTGELFF. The CDR3 DNA reads as TGCAGTGCTAGAGATTTGTCGGGGGGCCTACCGAACACCGGGGAGCTGTTTTTT. The genes are TRBV20-1 and TRBJ2-2, with D maybe TRBD2 (7 bases). CDR3 length: 18 residues. CDR1 is DFQATT, CDR2 SNEGSKA, per germline (reference sequence). V lost 0 bases and J 0 bases, leaving 17 bases between the germline ends.

This clonotype occurred a few times. V is TRBV6-5 and J is TRBJ2-1; 10 bases fit TRBD1. V was pared by 2 bases and J by 10 bases, with 14 bases of the junction left unmatched. The CDR3 is 17 residues long. From germline, CDR1 is MNHEY and CDR2 SVGAGI. The CDR3 reads CASSYTRQGAGSEEQFF. The CDR3 nucleotides are TGTGCCAGCAGTTACACCCGACAGGGGGCCGGGTCGGAAGAGCAGTTCTTC.

This clonotype was seen a few times. The chain employs TRBV12-5 and TRBJ2-1; D call uncertain. The CDR3 has 13 residues. In germline, CDR1 is LGHNT, CDR2 FRNRAP. V lost 0 bases to trimming and J lost 9 bases, with 9 bases between them. CDR3 protein: CASGLVNRFEQFF. CDR3 nucleotides: TGTGCTAGTGGTTTGGTAAATCGGTTTGAGCAGTTCTTC.

The V gene is TRBV10-3, the J gene TRBJ2-7; TRBD1 might be the D (6 bases). The ends were cut back, 10 bases at V and 0 bases at J, with 13 bases in the middle. CDR3 length equals 13 residues. Germline-derived CDR1 and CDR2 are ENHRY and SYGVKD. DNA for the CDR3: TGTGCCAGCTTAGGGGGTCCCTCCTACGAGCAGTACTTC. Protein sequence: CASLGGPSYEQYF.

This clonotype appeared many times. The CDR3: CSAGLWDGYTF. The DNA of the CDR3 is TGCAGTGCCGGCCTGTGGGATGGCTACACCTTC. V gene TRBV20-1 combines with J gene TRBJ1-2, with D unresolved. The length of the CDR3 is 11 residues. V dropped 6 bases and J dropped 6 bases, with 11 bases sitting between them. Germline CDR1 reads DFQATT; CDR2 reads SNEGSKA (reference sequence).

About this clonotype itself: Mismatch with germline at one junction end may stem from a read error. V usage is TRBV20-1 and J usage is TRBJ2-1; TRBD1 aligns across 9 bases. The CDR3 is made up of 14 amino acids. Germline loops: CDR1 DFQATT, CDR2 SNEGSKA (reference sequence). The CDR3 is CSASGTGSFNEQFF. The CDR3 DNA reads TGCAGTGCGTCCGGGACAGGGTCCTTCAATGAGCAGTTCTTC.

A few counts support this clonotype. The chain has TRBV30 and TRBJ2-7; D might be TRBD1 or TRBD2, each matching 5 bases. The CDR3 length is 14 residues. CDR1 is GTSNPN and CDR2 is SVGIG in the germline V gene (reference sequence). With 0 bases removed from V and 0 bases from J, the gap between germline ends came to 9 bases. The CDR3 DNA follows: TGTGCCTGGAGTGTCGGGACCGCCTCCTACGAGCAGTACTTC. Encoded protein: CAWSVGTASYEQYF.

The chain combines TRBV20-1 with TRBJ2-1; D unclear. Germline loops: CDR1 DFQATT, CDR2 SNEGSKA (reference sequence). The length of the CDR3 is 10 residues. V lost 5 bases and J lost 9, with 8 bases in between. The CDR3 is CSALIGEQFF. The CDR3 DNA follows: TGCAGTGCTCTTATCGGTGAGCAGTTCTTC.

This clonotype occurred a few times. The V gene is TRBV5-1, the J gene TRBJ2-7; D possibly uses TRBD1 or TRBD2 (5 bases each). V was cut by 3 bases and J by 5 bases, with 9 bases left in between. CDR1 SGHRS and CDR2 YFSETQ come from the germline V gene. The CDR3 sequence is 12 residues long. CDR3 sequence: CASSWVGDEQYF. The CDR3 DNA reads as TGCGCCAGCAGCTGGGTGGGGGACGAGCAGTACTTC.

J is TRBJ2-5 and V is TRBV4-3; 9 bases agree with TRBD2. The CDR3 is 17 residues long. CDR1 is LGHNA, CDR2 YSLEER, per germline. Trimming at V came to 0 bases and at J to 0 bases, leaving 5 bases not matched to a gene. In DNA form, the CDR3 reads TGCGCCAGCAGCCAAGATAGCGGGGGCTTGTACCAAGAGACCCAGTACTTC. It is translated as CASSQDSGGLYQETQYF.

This clonotype was observed a few times. The chain joins TRBV5-1 to TRBJ2-5; the D gene is possibly TRBD2 (6 bases). The CDR3 sequence is 13 residues long. V was cut by 4 bases and J by 14 bases, with 21 bases left in between. Looked up from germline, CDR1 is SGHRS and CDR2 is YFSETQ. CDR3 sequence (DNA): TGCGCCAGCAGCCCAACCGGGACTCCGCTGATTTACTTC. Translated, it gives CASSPTGTPLIYF.

This rearrangement joins TRBV24-1 to TRBJ2-1; perhaps TRBD1 as D (6 bases). Trimming took off 4 bases at V and 5 bases at J, with 11 bases between the two ends. Germline V CDR1 and CDR2: KGHDR, SFDVKD. There are 14 residues in the CDR3. CDR3 sequence reads: CATSDRGGNNEQFF. The CDR3 DNA is TGTGCCACCAGTGACAGGGGCGGTAACAATGAGCAGTTCTTC.

This clonotype has a count of ten or more. The gene calls are TRBV15 and TRBJ1-3, with a weak D call TRBD1 (5 bases). CDR1 is LNHNV and CDR2 is YYDKDF in the germline V gene (reference sequence). CDR3 length equals 15 residues. The V gene lost 1 base and the J gene lost 3 bases, with 10 bases spanning the gap. CDR3 nucleotide sequence: TGTGCCACCAGCAGAGCCGGGACCGATGGAAACACCATATATTTT. As protein: CATSRAGTDGNTIYF.

The chain links TRBV7-6 to TRBJ1-2, with TRBD1 matching 9 bases. The V gene's germline CDR1 is SGHVS and CDR2 FNYEAQ. The junction had 10 bases not matched to a gene; V was cut back by 5 bases and J by 0 bases. The CDR3 spans 17 residues. This CDR3 reads CASSPRTGDRANYGYTF. The CDR3 bases are TGTGCCAGCAGCCCCCGGACAGGGGACAGAGCTAACTATGGCTACACCTTC.

In its sample, this clonotype was seen a few times. This rearrangement joins TRBV12-3 or TRBV12-4 to TRBJ1-2, with a tentative D call TRBD1 (5 bases). The CDR3 length is 14 residues. V was trimmed by 5 bases and J by 5 bases, leaving 15 bases between them. CDR3 loop: CASSTTGTEYGYTF. CDR3 nucleotide sequence: TGTGCCAGCAGTACAACAGGTACTGAGTATGGCTACACCTTC.

In this sample, this clonotype turned up a few times. The gene calls are TRBV5-1 and TRBJ2-1, with D possibly being TRBD2 (6 bases). This CDR3 spans 14 amino acids. V gave up 2 bases and J gave up 5 bases, with 11 bases separating them. Germline CDR1 is SGHRS and CDR2 is YFSETQ. CDR3 region: CASSFPSVDNEQFF. As DNA, the CDR3 is TGCGCCAGCAGCTTCCCTAGCGTCGACAATGAGCAGTTCTTC.

The rearrangement links TRBV3-1 to TRBJ2-7, with 8 bases that match TRBD1. The CDR3 has 16 amino acids. With V trimmed by 4 bases and J by 0 bases, 8 bases remained unmatched. CDR1 LGHDT and CDR2 YNNKEL come from the germline V gene (reference sequence). The CDR3 protein is CASSPETGESSYEQYF. DNA for the CDR3: TGTGCCAGCAGCCCAGAGACAGGGGAAAGCTCCTACGAGCAGTACTTC.